Shown below are 20 T cell receptor beta chains from a single sample sequenced in a study of cytomegalovirus exposure and HLA in healthy donors. The study ran its PCR with 60 Vbeta and 13 Jbeta primers. Some clones are missing from TCRdb's copy, which holds only in-frame ones; the method was immunoSEQ multiplex PCR. This sample has about 100,000 clones, with around 82% found just once. Sequenced sample: PBMCs. These TCRs come from a woman aged 50 to 60 in good health and CMV-seropositive.

The chain recombines TRBV5-1 with TRBJ2-3, with 7 bases that match TRBD1. J lost 1 base, V lost 9 bases, and 11 bases had no gene match. The germline gives CDR1 SGHRS, CDR2 YFSETQ. The CDR3 is made up of 15 amino acids. The CDR3 DNA sequence: TGCGCCACCCGTCAAGGGGGCCTCGGCACAGATACGCAGTATTTT. The encoded protein is CATRQGGLGTDTQYF.

The V and J genes are TRBV14 and TRBJ1-1; 7 nucleotides align to TRBD1. The CDR3 covers 17 residues. CDR1 and CDR2 (germline): SGHDN, FVKESK. V lost 0 bases to trimming and J lost 5 bases; unmatched junction nucleotides: 12. This CDR3 reads CASSQDLGRGLGTEAFF. For the CDR3, the DNA is TGTGCCAGCAGCCAAGATCTAGGCAGGGGGTTAGGTACTGAAGCTTTCTTT.

This chain connects TRBV5-1 to TRBJ2-3; D might be TRBD2 (6 bases). V was cut by 4 bases and J by 4 bases, with 19 bases left in between. The CDR3 spans 16 residues. Looked up from germline, CDR1 is SGHRS and CDR2 is YFSETQ. The CDR3 here is CASSGGNRALSDTQYF. The CDR3 DNA follows: TGCGCCAGCAGCGGGGGGAACCGGGCGTTATCAGATACGCAGTATTTT.

There are a few counts of this clone. This rearrangement joins TRBV6-1 to TRBJ2-7, with D perhaps matching TRBD2 (6 bases). This CDR3 has 16 residues. Per germline, CDR1 MNHNS and CDR2 SASEGT. V was cut by 3 bases and J by 0 bases, with 15 bases left in between. DNA for the CDR3: TGTGCCAGCAGTGAGGGGGGAGACCTCAGCTCCTACGAGCAGTACTTC. It yields the protein CASSEGGDLSSYEQYF.

The table lists this clone with a count of one. The gene calls are TRBV9 and TRBJ2-3, with a weak D call TRBD2 (6 bases). This CDR3 is built from 11 residues. The V gene lost 4 bases and the J gene lost 8 bases, with 8 bases spanning the gap. CDR1 is SGDLS and CDR2 is YYNGEE in the germline V gene. Here the CDR3 reads CASSSGGTQYF. The CDR3 bases are TGTGCCAGCAGCTCCGGGGGTACGCAGTATTTT.

The chain joins TRBV25-1 to TRBJ1-1, with unresolved D. Germline assignment: CDR1 MGHDK and CDR2 SYGVNS. The CDR3 totals 15 residues. Trimming took 4 bases from V and 10 from J, leaving 22 bases between them. DNA of the CDR3: TGTGCCAGCAGTGTGTCCCCCCGGGTCCAAGGCGGAGCTTTCTTT. The encoded protein is CASSVSPRVQGGAFF.

V gene TRBV5-1 combines with J gene TRBJ2-7; 9 nucleotides align to TRBD2. The germline V gene encodes CDR1 SGHRS and CDR2 YFSETQ. With V trimmed by 1 base and J by 5 bases, 22 bases remained unmatched. The CDR3 is 20 residues long. The CDR3 region is CASSLWPTSGGQRRSHEQYF. CDR3 DNA sequence: TGCGCCAGCAGCTTGTGGCCGACTAGCGGAGGCCAACGCCGGTCCCACGAGCAGTACTTC.

The rearrangement joins TRBV4-1 to TRBJ1-6; no reliable D call. Looked up from germline, CDR1 is MGHRA and CDR2 is YSYEKL. V was cut by 0 bases and J by 11 bases, with 17 bases left in between. The CDR3 contains 16 residues. CDR3 in DNA: TGCGCCAGCAGCCAAGATAAAACGGCCGCGGGCACACCCCTCCACTTT. Its protein product is CASSQDKTAAGTPLHF.

The chain combines TRBV25-1 with TRBJ1-6, with no clear D. The V gene lost 6 bases and the J gene lost 5 bases, with 2 bases spanning the gap. The germline CDR1 and CDR2 sequences are MGHDK and SYGVNS. The CDR3 covers 11 residues. CDR3 amino acids: CASSDNSPLHF. As DNA, the CDR3 is TGTGCCAGCAGCGATAATTCACCCCTCCACTTT.

The chain has TRBV5-1 and TRBJ1-4, with TRBD1 matching 8 bases. This CDR3 has 15 amino acids. V shed 4 bases and J 1 base; nucleotides not matched to a gene: 3. CDR1 is SGHRS and CDR2 is YFSETQ in the germline V gene. The CDR3 spells CASSEDRGTNEKLFF. The CDR3 nucleotides read TGCGCCAGCAGCGAAGACAGGGGAACTAATGAAAAACTGTTTTTT.

The rearrangement uses TRBV7-2 and TRBJ2-1, with TRBD2 matching 8 bases. With V trimmed by 5 bases and J by 7 bases, 10 bases remained unmatched. Germline V gene sequence: CDR1 SGHTA, CDR2 FQGNSA. The CDR3 runs to 15 residues. The CDR3 nucleotides are TGTGCCAGCAGCGACGCGGGGGGCGCTTGGAATGAGCAGTTCTTC. Translating it yields CASSDAGGAWNEQFF.

The gene calls are TRBV27 and TRBJ2-7, with D tentatively TRBD2 (5 bases). The CDR3 extends over 12 amino acids. From germline, CDR1 is MNHEY and CDR2 SMNVEV (reference sequence). V was trimmed by 2 bases and J by 6 bases, leaving 8 bases between them. CDR3 sequence: CASSLGRGEQYF. CDR3 DNA sequence: TGTGCCAGCAGTTTAGGTCGGGGCGAGCAGTACTTC.

This clone appeared a few times. The chain uses TRBV9 and TRBJ2-3; D remains ambiguous. Germline-derived CDR1 and CDR2 are SGDLS and YYNGEE. V was cut by 3 bases and J by 1 base, with 15 bases left in between. The CDR3 is 16 residues long. CDR3 sequence reads: CASSAFLTVGTDTQYF. The CDR3 DNA sequence: TGTGCCAGCAGCGCCTTTCTCACAGTGGGCACAGATACGCAGTATTTT.

This clone was observed once. CDR3 in amino acids: CASSKEGVYGYTF. For the CDR3, the DNA is TGTGCCAGCAGCAAAGAAGGGGTCTATGGCTACACCTTC. The chain recombines TRBV5-6 with TRBJ1-2, with a weak D call TRBD1 (5 bases). This CDR3 spans 13 amino acids. V dropped 4 bases and J dropped 4 bases, with 11 bases sitting between them. CDR1 is SGHDT and CDR2 is YYEEEE in the germline V gene.

This clone was detected a few times. The chain's CDR3 is CASISGTQGTEAFF. CDR3 in DNA: TGTGCCTCCATCTCCGGGACCCAGGGGACTGAAGCTTTCTTT. The chain has TRBV19 and TRBJ1-1; D perhaps matches TRBD1 (6 bases). The CDR3 length is 14 residues. V was pared by 11 bases and J by 5 bases, with 21 bases between. The germline V gene has CDR1 LNHDA and CDR2 SQIVND (reference sequence).

This chain uses TRBV29-1 with TRBJ2-2, with a weak D call TRBD2 (6 bases). The germline V and J ends were trimmed by 0 bases and 1 base, with 12 bases remaining between them. From germline, CDR1 is SQVTM and CDR2 ANQGSEA. The CDR3 is 16 amino acids. The CDR3 here is CSVEDPRGLNTGELFF. CDR3 coding DNA: TGCAGCGTTGAAGATCCTCGGGGGTTGAACACCGGGGAGCTGTTTTTT.

This clone appeared once. The genes are TRBV6-1 and TRBJ2-5; a possible D gene is TRBD1 (5 bases). Matching the DNA end better, TRBJ2-7 makes the J call doubtful. CDR1 MNHNS and CDR2 SASEGT come from the germline V gene. The CDR3 is made up of 16 amino acids. Here the CDR3 DNA reads TGTGCCAGCAGTGAATGGGGCAGCGCTAAGACCTACGAGCAGTACTTC. Translation gives CASSEWGSAKTYEQYF.

This rearrangement joins TRBV9 to TRBJ2-7; TRBD2 matches 16 bases. The ends lost 4 bases at V and 7 bases at J; junction bases unmatched: 5. Germline V lookup: CDR1 SGDLS, CDR2 YYNGEE. The CDR3 has 15 amino acids. CDR3 DNA: TGTGCCAGCAGCCTTGGGACTAGCGGGAGGGGAGAGCAGTACTTC. As protein: CASSLGTSGRGEQYF.

The V and J genes are TRBV4-1 and TRBJ1-6; D is unclear. CDR3 size: 15 residues. The V gene lost 1 base and the J gene lost 7 bases, with 11 bases spanning the gap. Germline CDR1 is MGHRA and CDR2 is YSYEKL. DNA for the CDR3: TGCGCCAGCAGCCAAGCCGGGTTTAGAAATTCACCCCTCCACTTT. Its translation: CASSQAGFRNSPLHF.

This chain links TRBV19 with TRBJ1-4, with D possibly matching TRBD1 (5 bases). The V gene lost 5 bases and the J gene lost 0 bases, with 10 bases spanning the gap. From germline, CDR1 is LNHDA and CDR2 SQIVND (reference sequence). The CDR3 has 15 amino acids. This CDR3 reads CASSPQGSTNEKLFF. DNA for the CDR3: TGTGCCAGTAGTCCCCAGGGATCAACTAATGAAAAACTGTTTTTT.